Reported below is one TCR beta chain. The antigen is not known. The sample is drawn from a study of OX40 agonist ivuxolimab in advanced cancers. Regarding the study as a whole: No antigen was identified for the clonally expanded peripheral T cells. Low normalized T-cell clonal expansion also characterized some of the nonresponders.

Clones were sequenced by immunoSEQ multiplex PCR, and TCRdb holds only the in-frame ones, with some missing. The data hold around 94,000 clones, with 92% observed a single time. The timepoints at which blood was sampled were baseline, cycle 4 day 1, and cycle 7 day 1. V was pared by 5 bases and J by 0 bases, with 23 bases between. Germline CDR1 reads MNHEY; CDR2 reads SMNVEV (reference sequence). The CDR3 sequence is 19 residues long. This material consisted of CD4+ or CD8+ T cells sorted from blood, taken in a trial of the OX40 agonist ivuxolimab. The gene calls are TRBV27 and TRBJ1-3; D not resolved. The receptor was isolated from an adult with an advanced solid tumor such as melanoma, head and neck, liver or kidney cancer. The CDR3, as DNA: TGTGCCAGCAGTCCAGCAGCATCCCCTGGGTTGGCCTCTGGAAACACCATATATTTT. This codes for CASSPAASPGLASGNTIYF.